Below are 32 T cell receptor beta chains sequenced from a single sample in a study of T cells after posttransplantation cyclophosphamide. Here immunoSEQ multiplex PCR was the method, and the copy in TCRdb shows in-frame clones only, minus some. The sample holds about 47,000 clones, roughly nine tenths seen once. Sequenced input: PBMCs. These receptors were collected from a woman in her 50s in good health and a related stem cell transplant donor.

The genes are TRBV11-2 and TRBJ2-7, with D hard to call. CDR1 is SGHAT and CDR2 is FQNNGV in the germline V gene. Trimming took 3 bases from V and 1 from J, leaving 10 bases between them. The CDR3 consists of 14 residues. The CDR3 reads CASSFDLGSYEQYF. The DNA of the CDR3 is TGTGCCAGCAGCTTCGATCTCGGTTCCTACGAGCAGTACTTC.

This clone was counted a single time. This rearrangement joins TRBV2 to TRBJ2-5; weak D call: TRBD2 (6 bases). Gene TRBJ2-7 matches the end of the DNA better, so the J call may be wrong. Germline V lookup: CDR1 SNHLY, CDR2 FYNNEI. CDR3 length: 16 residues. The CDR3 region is CASSAEAGGLSYEQYF. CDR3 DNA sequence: TGTGCCAGCAGTGCCGAGGCCGGAGGGCTCTCCTACGAGCAGTACTTC.

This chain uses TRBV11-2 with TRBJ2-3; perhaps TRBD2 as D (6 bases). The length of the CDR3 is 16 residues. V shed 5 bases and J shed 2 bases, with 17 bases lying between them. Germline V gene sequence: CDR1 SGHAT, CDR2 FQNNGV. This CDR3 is CASSTGGIGHTDTQYF. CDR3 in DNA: TGTGCCAGCAGCACTGGAGGGATCGGGCACACAGATACGCAGTATTTT.

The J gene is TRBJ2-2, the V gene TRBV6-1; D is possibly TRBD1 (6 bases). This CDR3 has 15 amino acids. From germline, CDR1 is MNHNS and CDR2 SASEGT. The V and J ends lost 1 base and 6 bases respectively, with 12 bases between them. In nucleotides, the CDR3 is TGTGCCAGCAGTGAAGTTCTAACAGGGTCCGGGGAGCTGTTTTTT. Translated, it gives CASSEVLTGSGELFF.

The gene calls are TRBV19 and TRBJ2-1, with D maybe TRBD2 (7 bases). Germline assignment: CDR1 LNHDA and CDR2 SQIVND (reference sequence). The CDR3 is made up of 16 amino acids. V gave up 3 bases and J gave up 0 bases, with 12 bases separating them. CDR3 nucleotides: TGTGCCAGTAGTATGGGAGGGGGTCACTCCTACAATGAGCAGTTCTTC. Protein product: CASSMGGGHSYNEQFF. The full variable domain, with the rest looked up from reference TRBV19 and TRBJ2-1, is DGGITQSPKYLFRKEGQNVTLSCEQNLNHDAMYWYRQDPGQGLRLIYYSQIVNDFQKGDIAEGYSVSREKKESFPLTVTSAQKNPTAFYLCASSMGGGHSYNEQFFGPGTRLTVL.

CDR3 sequence: CASTGRTEAFF. The DNA of the CDR3 is TGCGCCTCAACAGGGAGAACTGAAGCTTTCTTT. The V and J genes are TRBV4-1 and TRBJ1-1; D may be TRBD1 (6 bases). Germline V CDR1 and CDR2: MGHRA, YSYEKL. The ends were cut back, 11 bases at V and 5 bases at J, with 12 bases in the middle. There are 11 residues in the CDR3.

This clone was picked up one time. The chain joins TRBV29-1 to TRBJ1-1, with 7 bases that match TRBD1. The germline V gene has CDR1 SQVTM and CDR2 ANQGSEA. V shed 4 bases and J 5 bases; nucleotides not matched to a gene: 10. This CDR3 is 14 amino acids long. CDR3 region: CSVGIAGRGTEAFF. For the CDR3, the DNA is TGCAGCGTTGGAATCGCCGGCAGGGGGACTGAAGCTTTCTTT.

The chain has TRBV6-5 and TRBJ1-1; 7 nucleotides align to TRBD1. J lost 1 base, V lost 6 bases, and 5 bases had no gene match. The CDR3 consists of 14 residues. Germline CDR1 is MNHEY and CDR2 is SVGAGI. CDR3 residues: CASRTTGTNTEAFF. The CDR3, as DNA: TGTGCCAGCAGGACGACAGGGACGAACACTGAAGCTTTCTTT.

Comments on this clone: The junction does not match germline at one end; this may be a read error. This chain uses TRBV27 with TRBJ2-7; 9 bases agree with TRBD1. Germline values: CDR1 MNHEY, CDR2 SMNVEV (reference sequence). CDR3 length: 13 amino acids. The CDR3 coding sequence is TGTGCCAGCAGTGACAGGGGGGGCTACGAGCAGTGCTTC. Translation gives CASSDRGGYEQCF.

This CDR3 reads CASSHRRRGLAYEQYF. CDR3 nucleotides: TGTGCCAGCAGCCATCGACGCAGGGGATTAGCCTACGAGCAGTACTTC. The rearrangement uses TRBV4-2 and TRBJ2-7; a possible D gene is TRBD1 (6 bases). CDR1 is LGHNA, CDR2 YNFKEQ, per germline. The CDR3 has 16 amino acids. V lost 3 bases and J 2 bases, leaving 17 bases between the germline ends.

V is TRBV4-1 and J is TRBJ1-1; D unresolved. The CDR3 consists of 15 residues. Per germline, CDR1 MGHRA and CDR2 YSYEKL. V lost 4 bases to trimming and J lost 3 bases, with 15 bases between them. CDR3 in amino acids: CASSLLTSEDTEAFF. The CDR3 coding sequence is TGCGCCAGCAGCCTCCTAACGTCAGAGGACACTGAAGCTTTCTTT.

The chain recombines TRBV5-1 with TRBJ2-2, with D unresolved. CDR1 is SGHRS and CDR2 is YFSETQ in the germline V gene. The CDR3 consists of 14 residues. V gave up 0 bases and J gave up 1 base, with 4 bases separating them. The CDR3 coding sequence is TGCGCCAGCAGCTTGGGAGAGAACACCGGGGAGCTGTTTTTT. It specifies CASSLGENTGELFF.

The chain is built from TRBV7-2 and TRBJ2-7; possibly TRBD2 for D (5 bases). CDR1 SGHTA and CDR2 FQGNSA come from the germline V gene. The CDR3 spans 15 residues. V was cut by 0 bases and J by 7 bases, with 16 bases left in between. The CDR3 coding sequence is TGTGCCAGCAGCTTAGCCCCGGGAAGGTCTAAAGAGCAGTACTTC. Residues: CASSLAPGRSKEQYF.

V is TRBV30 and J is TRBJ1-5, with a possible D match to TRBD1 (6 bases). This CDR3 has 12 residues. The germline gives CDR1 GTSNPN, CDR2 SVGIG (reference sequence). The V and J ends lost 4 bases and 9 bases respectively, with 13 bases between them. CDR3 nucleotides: TGTGCCTGGACTCAGGGGTCCGGGCCCCAGCATTTT. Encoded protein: CAWTQGSGPQHF.

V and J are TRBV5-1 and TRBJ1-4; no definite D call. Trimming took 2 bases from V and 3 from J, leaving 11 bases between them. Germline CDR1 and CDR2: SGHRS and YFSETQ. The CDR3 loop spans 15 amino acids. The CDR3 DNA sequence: TGCGCCAGCAGCTTCAAGTCCGTAGCTAATGAAAAACTGTTTTTT. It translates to CASSFKSVANEKLFF.

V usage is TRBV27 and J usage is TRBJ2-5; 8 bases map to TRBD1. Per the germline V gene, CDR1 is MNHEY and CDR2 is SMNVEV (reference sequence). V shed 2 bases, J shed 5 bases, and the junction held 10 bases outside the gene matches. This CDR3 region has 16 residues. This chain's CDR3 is CASSLTWTGQVETQYF. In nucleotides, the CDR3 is TGTGCCAGCAGTTTAACCTGGACAGGGCAGGTGGAGACCCAGTACTTC.

The CDR3 is CASSLGAGYNQPQHF. CDR3 coding DNA: TGTGCCAGCAGCTTAGGGGCTGGGTACAATCAGCCCCAGCATTTT. J is TRBJ1-5 and V is TRBV7-8; D is uncertain. Trimming shortened V by 1 base and J by 3 bases, and 10 bases separated the two germline ends. Germline V gene data show CDR1 as SGHVS and CDR2 as FQNEAQ. The CDR3 is 15 amino acids.

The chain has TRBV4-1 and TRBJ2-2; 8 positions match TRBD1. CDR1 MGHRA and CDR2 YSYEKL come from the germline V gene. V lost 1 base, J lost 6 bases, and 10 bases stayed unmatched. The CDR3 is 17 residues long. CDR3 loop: CASSQGETGVFSGELFF. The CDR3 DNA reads TGCGCCAGCAGCCAAGGGGAGACAGGGGTGTTCTCCGGGGAGCTGTTTTTT.

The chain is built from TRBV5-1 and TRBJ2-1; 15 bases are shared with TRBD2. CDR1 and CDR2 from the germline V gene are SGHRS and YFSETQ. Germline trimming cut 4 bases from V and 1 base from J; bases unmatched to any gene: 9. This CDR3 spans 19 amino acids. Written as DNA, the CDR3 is TGCGCCAGCAGCCCGCGGACTAGCGGGGGGGCCGAATCCTACAATGAGCAGTTCTTC. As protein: CASSPRTSGGAESYNEQFF.

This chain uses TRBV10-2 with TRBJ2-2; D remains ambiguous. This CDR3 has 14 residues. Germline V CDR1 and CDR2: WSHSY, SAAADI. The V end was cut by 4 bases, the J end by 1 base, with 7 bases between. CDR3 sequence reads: CASSVTGNTGELFF. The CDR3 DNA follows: TGCGCCAGCAGTGTTACGGGGAACACCGGGGAGCTGTTTTTT.

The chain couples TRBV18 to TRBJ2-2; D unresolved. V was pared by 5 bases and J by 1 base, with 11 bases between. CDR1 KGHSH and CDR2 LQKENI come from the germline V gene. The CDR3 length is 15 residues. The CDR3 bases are TGTGCCAGCTCAACACTGGCAGTGAACACCGGGGAGCTGTTTTTT. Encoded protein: CASSTLAVNTGELFF.

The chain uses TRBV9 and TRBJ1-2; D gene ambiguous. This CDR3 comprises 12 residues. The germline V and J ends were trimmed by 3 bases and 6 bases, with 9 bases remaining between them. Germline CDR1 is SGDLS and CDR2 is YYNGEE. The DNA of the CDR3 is TGTGCCAGCAGCGATACATTGGATGGCTACACCTTC. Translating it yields CASSDTLDGYTF.

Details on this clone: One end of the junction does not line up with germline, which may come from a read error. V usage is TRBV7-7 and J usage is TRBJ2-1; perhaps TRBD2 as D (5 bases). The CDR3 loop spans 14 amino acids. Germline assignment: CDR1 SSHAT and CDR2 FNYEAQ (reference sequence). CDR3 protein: CASSRTTVEDEQFF. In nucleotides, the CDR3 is TGTGCTAGCAGCCGGACCACGGTGGAGGATGAGCAGTTCTTC. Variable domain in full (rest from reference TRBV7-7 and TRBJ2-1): GAGVSQSPRYKVTKRGQDVTLRCDPISSHATLYWYQQALGQGPEFLTYFNYEAQPDKSGLPSDRFSAERPEGSISTLTIQRTEQRDSAMYRCASSRTTVEDEQFFGPGTRLTVL.

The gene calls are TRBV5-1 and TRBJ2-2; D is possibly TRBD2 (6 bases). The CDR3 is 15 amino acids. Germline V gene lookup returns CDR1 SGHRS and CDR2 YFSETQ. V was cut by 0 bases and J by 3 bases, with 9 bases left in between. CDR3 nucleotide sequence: TGCGCCAGCAGCTTGGACGGGAGCTACACCGGGGAGCTGTTTTTT. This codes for CASSLDGSYTGELFF.

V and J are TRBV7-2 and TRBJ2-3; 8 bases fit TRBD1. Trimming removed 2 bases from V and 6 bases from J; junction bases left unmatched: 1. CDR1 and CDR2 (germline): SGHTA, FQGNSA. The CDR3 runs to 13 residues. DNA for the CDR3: TGTGCCAGCAGCTTATGGGACAGGGATACGCAGTATTTT. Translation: CASSLWDRDTQYF.

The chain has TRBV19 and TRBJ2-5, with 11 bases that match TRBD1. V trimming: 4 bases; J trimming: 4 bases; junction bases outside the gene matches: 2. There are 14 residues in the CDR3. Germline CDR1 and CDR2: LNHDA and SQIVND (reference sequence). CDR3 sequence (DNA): TGTGCCAGTAGTAGGACAGGGGGCGCAGAGACCCAGTACTTC. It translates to CASSRTGGAETQYF.

CDR3 coding DNA: TGTGCCAGCAGCTTGCCCACTATAGCGGGGGGAGTCGATACGCAGTATTTT. Encoded protein: CASSLPTIAGGVDTQYF. The chain carries TRBV5-4 and TRBJ2-3; 10 nucleotides match TRBD2. The germline V gene encodes CDR1 SGHNT and CDR2 YYREEE (reference sequence). The CDR3 spans 17 residues. Trimming cost V 1 base and J 6 bases; bases outside gene matches: 11. Filled out from reference TRBV5-4 and TRBJ2-3, the complete variable domain reads ETGVTQSPTHLIKTRGQQVTLRCSSQSGHNTVSWYQQALGQGPQFIFQYYREEENGRGNFPPRFSGLQFPNYSSELNVNALELDDSALYLCASSLPTIAGGVDTQYFGPGTRLTVL.

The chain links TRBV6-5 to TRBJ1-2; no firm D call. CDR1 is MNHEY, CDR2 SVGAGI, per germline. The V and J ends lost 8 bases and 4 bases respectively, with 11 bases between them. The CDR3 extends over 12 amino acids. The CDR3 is CASRHFGYGYTF. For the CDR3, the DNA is TGTGCCAGCCGCCACTTCGGCTATGGCTACACCTTC.

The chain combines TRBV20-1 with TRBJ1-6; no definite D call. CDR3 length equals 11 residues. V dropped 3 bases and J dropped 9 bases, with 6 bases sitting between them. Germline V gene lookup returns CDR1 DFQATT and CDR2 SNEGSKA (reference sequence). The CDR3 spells CSASPGSPLHF. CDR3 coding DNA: TGCAGTGCTAGCCCAGGTTCACCCCTCCACTTT.

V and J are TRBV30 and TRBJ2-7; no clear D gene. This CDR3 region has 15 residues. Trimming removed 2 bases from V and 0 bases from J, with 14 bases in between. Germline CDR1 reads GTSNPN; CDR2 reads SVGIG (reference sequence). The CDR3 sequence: CAWSPTGHSSYEQYF. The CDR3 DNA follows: TGTGCCTGGAGTCCTACTGGGCATAGCTCCTACGAGCAGTACTTC.

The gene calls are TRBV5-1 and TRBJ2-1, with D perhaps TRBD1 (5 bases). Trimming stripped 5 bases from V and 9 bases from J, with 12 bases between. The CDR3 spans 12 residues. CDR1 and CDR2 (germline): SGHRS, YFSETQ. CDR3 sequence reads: CASRWGQSEQFF. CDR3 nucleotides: TGCGCCAGCAGGTGGGGCCAGAGTGAGCAGTTCTTC.

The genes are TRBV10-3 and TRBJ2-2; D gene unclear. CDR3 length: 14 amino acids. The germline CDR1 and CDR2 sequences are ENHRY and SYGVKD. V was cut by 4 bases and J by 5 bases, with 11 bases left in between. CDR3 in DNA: TGTGCCATCAGTGTTAACCCTAAGACCGGGGAGCTGTTTTTT. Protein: CAISVNPKTGELFF.